This T cell receptor beta chain derives from a study of shared clonotypes between healthy human individuals. This clone has only a few counts. The length of the CDR3 is 14 residues. Germline CDR1 reads MNHEY; CDR2 reads SVGAGI. V trimming: 6 bases; J trimming: 2 bases; junction bases outside the gene matches: 6. Using immunoSEQ multiplex PCR, the repertoire was profiled, and TCRdb retains in-frame clones only, with some absent. This sample yields approximately 1,000,000 clones, of which around 78% are seen a single time; 0.52% belongs to the top ten. This TCR was recovered from a man between 18 and 29 years old in good health. Some clones in this sample may be carry-over from other donors' samples. The sequenced sample consisted of memory CD4+ T cells from PBMCs. Subset in this sample: CD45RA-negative fraction. The chain couples TRBV6-5 to TRBJ2-5; 7 positions agree with TRBD2. The CDR3 loop is CASSRPGLQETQYF. The CDR3 DNA follows: TGTGCCAGCAGCCGACCGGGACTACAAGAGACCCAGTACTTC.